The clone carrying this T cell receptor (beta chain) came up many times. Its antigen is currently unknown. The data were taken from a study of spatial heterogeneity in lung cancer. Study-level information: Fewer alpha-chain than beta-chain sequences were consistently detected. Averaged across combinations, each unique TCR and UMI pairing appeared more than ten times in raw reads, which were uncorrected.

Study-wide points: At resection, ubiquitous expanded tumor TCRs appeared in blood more than at follow-up.

Individual TCR cDNA molecules each bore their own unique molecular identifier. Each CDR3 protein gets one entry after TCRdb re-called the 5' RACE reads with MiXCR. The table records around 41,000 distinct CDR3 sequences, approximately 7% of them present only once. This CDR3 is built from 15 residues. Germline V gene lookup returns CDR1 SEHNR and CDR2 FQNEAQ (reference sequence). Trimming removed 4 bases from V and 3 bases from J; junction bases left unmatched: 6. Time point in this sample: sample taken at primary tumor resection. No cells were sorted before sequencing. The whole RNA sequenced was extracted from tumor, nontumor lung or frozen PBMC.

The sample consisted of PBMCs, taken at surgery. The chain recombines TRBV7-9 with TRBJ2-1, with TRBD2 matching over 7 bases. The receptor's source is a female donor with early-stage non-small cell lung cancer. The CDR3 sequence is CASSSPGGIYNEQFF. The CDR3 DNA reads TGTGCCAGCAGCTCCCCGGGGGGTATCTACAATGAGCAGTTCTTC. Variable domain in full (rest from reference TRBV7-9 and TRBJ2-1): DTGVSQNPRHKITKRGQNVTFRCDPISEHNRLYWYRQTLGQGPEFLTYFQNEAQLEKSRLLSDRFSAERPKGSFSTLEIQRTEQGDSAMYLCASSSPGGIYNEQFFGPGTRLTVL.